This T cell receptor (beta chain) was identified during a study of blood T cell repertoires in COVID-19. About the research overall: Samples taken during acute and convalescent COVID-19 were collected in the United States, Italy and Spain. T cells, B-cell-depleted T cells, or PBMCs supplied cDNA or gDNA.

How the authors handled the data: How many nucleated cells were present was estimated from reference gene primer amplification. Sequenced by immunoSEQ multiplex PCR; TCRdb stores in-frame clones only, minus some. V, J and clone size derive from that table, while D and trimming were established from the DNA sequence. The sample shows about 27,000 clones, around four fifths of them seen only once. This clone appeared a few times. Trimming took 8 bases from V and 5 from J; bases not matched to a gene: 17. The CDR3 sequence is 18 residues long. Per germline, CDR1 LGHNT and CDR2 FRNRAP. The chain employs TRBV12-5 and TRBJ1-4, with 10 bases lining up with TRBD1. Sequencing input: peripheral blood. This clonotype originated in a man aged 70 or older with acute or convalescent COVID-19. The CDR3 reads CASRILGQGRSLNEKLFF. The DNA of the CDR3 is TGTGCTAGTAGGATATTGGGACAGGGGAGGTCGTTGAATGAAAAACTGTTTTTT.